This record concerns one T cell receptor (beta chain) sequence. Its target is not known. The data derive from a study of shared clonotypes between healthy human individuals. Whole-study context: Researchers assigned three CD4 naive, three CD4 memory, two CD8 naive and one CD8 memory plate to each donor. Points from the study as a whole: The sharing of 4% to 5.5% of naive CD4 clonotypes was seen across a handful of donors.

Trimming removed 6 bases from V and 0 bases from J; junction bases left unmatched: 12. The germline V gene encodes CDR1 SGHAT and CDR2 FQNNGV. The CDR3 has 18 residues. Here immunoSEQ multiplex PCR was the method, and the copy in TCRdb shows in-frame clones only, minus some. This table has approximately 2.3 million clones, approximately 95% appearing once. Participating donors were healthy, HIV-negative adults free of recent acute infections or vaccinations. The V call is TRBV11-2, the J call TRBJ2-5, with 11 bases identical to TRBD1. Sequences were obtained from naive CD4+ T cells from PBMCs. As for subset: CD45RA+ positively selected. The sequence was collected from a man younger than 35 in good health. Some clones in this sample may be carry-over from other donors' samples. CDR3 residues: CASRSGTGGPPNQETQYF. For the CDR3, the DNA is TGTGCCAGCAGGTCCGGGACAGGGGGTCCCCCCAACCAAGAGACCCAGTACTTC. The full variable domain, completed using reference TRBV11-2 and TRBJ2-5, is EAGVAQSPRYKIIEKRQSVAFWCNPISGHATLYWYQQILGQGPKLLIQFQNNGVVDDSQLPKDRFSAERLKGVDSTLKIQPAKLEDSAVYLCASRSGTGGPPNQETQYFGPGTRLLVL.